This TCR beta chain was obtained from a study of cytomegalovirus exposure and HLA in healthy donors. Study observations and caveats: A later analysis reportedly identified an Asian-associated ancestry cluster as carrying fewer N-insertions than the 666-donor mean.

The PCR contained 60 Vbeta and 13 Jbeta primers. Data came from immunoSEQ multiplex PCR; TCRdb stores just in-frame clones and leaves some out. The table includes some 160,000 clones, 65% to 85% detected once. CDR1 and CDR2 from the germline V gene are SGHNT and YYREEE (reference sequence). Trimming stripped 4 bases from V and 2 bases from J, with 13 bases between. The CDR3 sequence is 16 residues long. Regarding this clone: No antigen is known for it.

This chain connects TRBV5-4 to TRBJ2-6, with D tentatively TRBD2 (6 bases). The receptor's source is a woman between 18 and 29 years old in good health and CMV-seronegative. Sequencing was done on a sample of PBMCs. CDR3 sequence (DNA): TGTGCCAGCAGCCTGGGTTCGGGGGCTGGGGCCAACGTCCTGACTTTC. It encodes CASSLGSGAGANVLTF. The full variable domain, with the rest looked up from reference TRBV5-4 and TRBJ2-6, is ETGVTQSPTHLIKTRGQQVTLRCSSQSGHNTVSWYQQALGQGPQFIFQYYREEENGRGNFPPRFSGLQFPNYSSELNVNALELDDSALYLCASSLGSGAGANVLTFGAGSRLTVL.